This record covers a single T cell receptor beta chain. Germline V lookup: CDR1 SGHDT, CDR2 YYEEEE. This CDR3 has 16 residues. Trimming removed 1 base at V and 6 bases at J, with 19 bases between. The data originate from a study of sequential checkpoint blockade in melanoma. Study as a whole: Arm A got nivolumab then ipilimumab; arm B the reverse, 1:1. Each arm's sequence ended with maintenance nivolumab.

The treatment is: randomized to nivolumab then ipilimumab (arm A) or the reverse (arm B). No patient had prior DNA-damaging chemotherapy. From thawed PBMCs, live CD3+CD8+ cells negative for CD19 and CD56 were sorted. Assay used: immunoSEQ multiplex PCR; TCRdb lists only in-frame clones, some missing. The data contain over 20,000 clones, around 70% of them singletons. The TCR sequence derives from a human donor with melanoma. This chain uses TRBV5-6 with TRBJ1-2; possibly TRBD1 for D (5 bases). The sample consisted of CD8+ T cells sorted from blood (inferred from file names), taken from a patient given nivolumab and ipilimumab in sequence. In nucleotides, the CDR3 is TGTGCCAGCAGCTTGTATTCTGGGGGGGGTCCGCATGGCTACACCTTC. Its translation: CASSLYSGGGPHGYTF.